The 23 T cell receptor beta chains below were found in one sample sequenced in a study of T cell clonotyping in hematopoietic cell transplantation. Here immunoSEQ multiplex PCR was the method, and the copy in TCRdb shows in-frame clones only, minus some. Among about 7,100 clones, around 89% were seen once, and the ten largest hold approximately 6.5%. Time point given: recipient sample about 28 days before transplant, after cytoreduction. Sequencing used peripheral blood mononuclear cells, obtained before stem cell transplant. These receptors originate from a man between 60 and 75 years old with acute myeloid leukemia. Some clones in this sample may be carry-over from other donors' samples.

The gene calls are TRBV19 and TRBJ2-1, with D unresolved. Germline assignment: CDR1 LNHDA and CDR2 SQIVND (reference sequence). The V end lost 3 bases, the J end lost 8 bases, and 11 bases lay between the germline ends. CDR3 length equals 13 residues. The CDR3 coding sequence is TGTGCCAGTAGTATTTTCGTATTTGATGAGCAGTTCTTC. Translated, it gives CASSIFVFDEQFF.

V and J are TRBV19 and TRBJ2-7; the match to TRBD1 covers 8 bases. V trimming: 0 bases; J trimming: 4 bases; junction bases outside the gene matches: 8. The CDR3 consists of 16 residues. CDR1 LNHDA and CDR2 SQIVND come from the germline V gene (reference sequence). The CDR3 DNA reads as TGTGCCAGTAGTATAGATCTCAGGGGGCAGACTTACGAGCAGTACTTC. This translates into CASSIDLRGQTYEQYF.

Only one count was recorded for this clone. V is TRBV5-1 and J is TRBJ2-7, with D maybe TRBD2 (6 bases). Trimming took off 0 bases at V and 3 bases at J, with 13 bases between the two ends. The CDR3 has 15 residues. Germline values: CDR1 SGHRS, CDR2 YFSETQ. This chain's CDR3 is CASSLVSGTFYEQYF. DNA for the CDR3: TGCGCCAGCAGCTTGGTGTCAGGGACTTTCTACGAGCAGTACTTC.

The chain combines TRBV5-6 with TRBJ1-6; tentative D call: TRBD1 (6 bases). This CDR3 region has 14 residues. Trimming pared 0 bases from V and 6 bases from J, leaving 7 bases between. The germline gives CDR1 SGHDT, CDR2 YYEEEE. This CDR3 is CASSLGDTNSPLHF. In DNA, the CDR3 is TGTGCCAGCAGCTTGGGGGACACTAATTCACCCCTCCACTTT. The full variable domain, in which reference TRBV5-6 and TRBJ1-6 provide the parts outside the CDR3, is DAGVTQSPTHLIKTRGQQVTLRCSPKSGHDTVSWYQQALGQGPQFIFQYYEEEERQRGNFPDRFSGHQFPNYSSELNVNALLLGDSALYLCASSLGDTNSPLHFGNGTRLTVT.

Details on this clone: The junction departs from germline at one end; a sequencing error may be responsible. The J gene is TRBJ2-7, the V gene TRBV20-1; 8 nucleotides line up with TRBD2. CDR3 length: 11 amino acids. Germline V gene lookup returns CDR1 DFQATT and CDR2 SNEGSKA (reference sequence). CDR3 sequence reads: CSASLAGTARF. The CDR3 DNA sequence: TGCAGTGCTAGTTTAGCGGGGACTGCTAGGTTC.

CDR3 coding DNA: TGCAGCGTTGAAGAATTCCGGGTGAACACTGAAGCTTTCTTT. Amino acid sequence: CSVEEFRVNTEAFF. The rearrangement uses TRBV29-1 and TRBJ1-1, with D hard to call. The V gene's germline CDR1 is SQVTM and CDR2 ANQGSEA. The CDR3 is 14 amino acids. The V end lost 0 bases, the J end lost 0 bases, and 8 bases lay between the germline ends.

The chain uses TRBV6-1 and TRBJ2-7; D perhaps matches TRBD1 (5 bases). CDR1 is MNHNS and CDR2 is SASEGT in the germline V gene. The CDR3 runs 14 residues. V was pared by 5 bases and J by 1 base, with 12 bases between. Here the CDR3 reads CASSSDTRSYEQYF. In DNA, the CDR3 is TGTGCCAGCAGTTCGGACACCAGATCCTACGAGCAGTACTTC.

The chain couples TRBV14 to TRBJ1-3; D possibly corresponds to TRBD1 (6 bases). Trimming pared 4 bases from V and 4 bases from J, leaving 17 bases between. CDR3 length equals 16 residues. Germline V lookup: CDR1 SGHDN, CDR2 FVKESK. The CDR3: CASSRPGQGRGNTIYF. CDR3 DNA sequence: TGTGCCAGCAGCCGTCCTGGGCAGGGGCGAGGAAACACCATATATTTT. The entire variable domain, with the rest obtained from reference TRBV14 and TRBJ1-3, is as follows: EAGVTQFPSHSVIEKGQTVTLRCDPISGHDNLYWYRRVMGKEIKFLLHFVKESKQDESGMPNNRFLAERTGGTYSTLKVQPAELEDSGVYFCASSRPGQGRGNTIYFGEGSWLTVV.

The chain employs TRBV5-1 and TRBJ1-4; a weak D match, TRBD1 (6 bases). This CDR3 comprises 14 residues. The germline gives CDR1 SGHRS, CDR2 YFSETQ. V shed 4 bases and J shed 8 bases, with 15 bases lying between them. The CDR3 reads CASSGGVGGEKLFF. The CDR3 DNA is TGCGCCAGCAGCGGGGGTGTAGGGGGAGAAAAACTGTTTTTT.

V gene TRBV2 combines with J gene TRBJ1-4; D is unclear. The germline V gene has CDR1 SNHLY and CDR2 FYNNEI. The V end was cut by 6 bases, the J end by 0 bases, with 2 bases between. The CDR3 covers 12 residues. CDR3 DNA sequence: TGTGCCAGCAGGACAACTAATGAAAAACTGTTTTTT. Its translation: CASRTTNEKLFF.

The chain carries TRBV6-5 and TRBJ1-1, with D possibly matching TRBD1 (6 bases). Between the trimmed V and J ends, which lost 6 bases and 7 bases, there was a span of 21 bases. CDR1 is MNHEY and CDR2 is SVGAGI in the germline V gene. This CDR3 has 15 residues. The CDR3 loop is CASSPDQGNRGEAFF. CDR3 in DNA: TGTGCCAGCAGCCCAGACCAGGGGAATCGTGGTGAAGCTTTCTTT.

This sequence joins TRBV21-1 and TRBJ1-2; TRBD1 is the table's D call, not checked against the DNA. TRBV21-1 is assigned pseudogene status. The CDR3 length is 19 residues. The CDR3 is CASSKARTGTGTTNYGYTF. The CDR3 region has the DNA TGTGCCAGCAGCAAAGCGCGTACCGGGACAGGTACCACTAACTATGGCTACACCTTC.

CDR3 DNA: TGCGCCAGCAGCACCCGGACACATCGACAAGAGACCCAGTACTTC. This codes for CASSTRTHRQETQYF. The chain is built from TRBV5-1 and TRBJ2-5; possible D gene TRBD1, 5 bases. Germline loops: CDR1 SGHRS, CDR2 YFSETQ. Trimming pared 4 bases from V and 2 bases from J, leaving 15 bases between. The CDR3 extends over 15 amino acids.

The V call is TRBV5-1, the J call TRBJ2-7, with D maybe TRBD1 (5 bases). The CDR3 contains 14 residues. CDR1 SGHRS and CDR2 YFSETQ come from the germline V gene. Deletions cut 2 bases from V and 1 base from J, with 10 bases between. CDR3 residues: CASSFDSFSYEQYF. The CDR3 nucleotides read TGCGCCAGCAGCTTCGACAGCTTTTCCTACGAGCAGTACTTC. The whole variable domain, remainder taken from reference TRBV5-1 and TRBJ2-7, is KAGVTQTPRYLIKTRGQQVTLSCSPISGHRSVSWYQQTPGQGLQFLFEYFSETQRNKGNFPGRFSGRQFSNSRSEMNVSTLELGDSALYLCASSFDSFSYEQYFGPGTRLTVT.

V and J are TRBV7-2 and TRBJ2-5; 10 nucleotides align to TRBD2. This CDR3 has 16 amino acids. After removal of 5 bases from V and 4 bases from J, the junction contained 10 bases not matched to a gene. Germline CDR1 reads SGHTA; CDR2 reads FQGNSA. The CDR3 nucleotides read TGTGCCAGCAGCCCAGGAAGGGCTAGCGGGGGAGAGACCCAGTACTTC. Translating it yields CASSPGRASGGETQYF.

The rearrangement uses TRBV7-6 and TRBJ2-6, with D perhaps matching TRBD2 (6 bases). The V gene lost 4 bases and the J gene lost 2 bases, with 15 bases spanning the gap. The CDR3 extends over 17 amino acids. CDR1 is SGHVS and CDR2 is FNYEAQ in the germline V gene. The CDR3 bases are TGTGCCAGCAGCTCTACATTAGGAGGGCCTGGGGCCAACGTCCTGACTTTC. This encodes CASSSTLGGPGANVLTF.

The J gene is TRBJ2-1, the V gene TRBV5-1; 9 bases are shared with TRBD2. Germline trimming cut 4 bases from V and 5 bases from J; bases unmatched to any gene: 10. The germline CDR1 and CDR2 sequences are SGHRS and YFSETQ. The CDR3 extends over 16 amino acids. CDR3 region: CASSTGGLAGHNEQFF. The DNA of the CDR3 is TGCGCCAGCAGCACAGGCGGGCTAGCGGGACACAATGAGCAGTTCTTC.

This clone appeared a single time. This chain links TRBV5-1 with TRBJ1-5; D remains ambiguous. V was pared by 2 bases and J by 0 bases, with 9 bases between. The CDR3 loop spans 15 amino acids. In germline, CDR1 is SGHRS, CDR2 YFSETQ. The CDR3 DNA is TGCGCCAGCAGCTTCACGGGGAATAGCAATCAGCCCCAGCATTTT. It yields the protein CASSFTGNSNQPQHF.

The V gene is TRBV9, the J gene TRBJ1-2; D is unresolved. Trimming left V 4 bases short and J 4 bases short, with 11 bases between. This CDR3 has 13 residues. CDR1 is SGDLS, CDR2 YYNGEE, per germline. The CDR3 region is CASSPRDGYGYTF. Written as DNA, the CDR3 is TGTGCCAGCAGCCCACGCGACGGCTATGGCTACACCTTC.

CDR3 amino acids: CASSLGAGRVYEQYF. CDR3 DNA sequence: TGTGCCAGCAGCCTAGGGGCAGGGAGAGTGTACGAGCAGTACTTC. The chain has TRBV7-7 and TRBJ2-7; D is possibly TRBD1 or TRBD2 (5 bases each). V dropped 5 bases and J dropped 4 bases, with 18 bases sitting between them. Per germline, CDR1 SSHAT and CDR2 FNYEAQ (reference sequence). The CDR3 sequence is 15 residues long.

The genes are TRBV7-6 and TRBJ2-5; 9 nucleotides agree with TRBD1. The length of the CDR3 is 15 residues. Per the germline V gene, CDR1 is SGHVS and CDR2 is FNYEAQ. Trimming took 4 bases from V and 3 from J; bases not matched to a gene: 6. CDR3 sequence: CASSSTGGAKETQYF. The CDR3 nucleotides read TGTGCCAGCAGCTCGACAGGGGGGGCCAAAGAGACCCAGTACTTC.

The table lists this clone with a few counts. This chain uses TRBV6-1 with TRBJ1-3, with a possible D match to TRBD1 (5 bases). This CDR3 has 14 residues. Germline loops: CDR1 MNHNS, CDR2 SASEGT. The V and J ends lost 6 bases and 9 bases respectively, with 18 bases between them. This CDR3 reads CASRTSGTQGTIYF. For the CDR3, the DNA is TGTGCCAGCAGAACTTCCGGGACCCAGGGCACCATATATTTT.

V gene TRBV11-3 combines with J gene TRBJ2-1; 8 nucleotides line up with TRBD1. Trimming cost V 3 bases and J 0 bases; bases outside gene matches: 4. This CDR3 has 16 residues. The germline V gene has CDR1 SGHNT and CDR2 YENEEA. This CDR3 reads CASSFEGTGSYNEQFF. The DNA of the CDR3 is TGTGCCAGCAGCTTTGAAGGGACAGGCTCCTACAATGAGCAGTTCTTC.